This T cell receptor beta chain was found in a study of glioma-infiltrating T cells. Overall study results and limits: Only very few CDR3 sequences appeared in both tissue and blood.

In the case of this clonotype: Its antigen is as yet unknown.

The CDR3 is made up of 17 amino acids. V lost 0 bases, J lost 8 bases, and 23 bases lay in between. Germline V gene data show CDR1 as DFQATT and CDR2 as SNEGSKA (reference sequence). Using RNA template, CDR3s of TCR alpha and beta were amplified with iRepertoire arm-PCR. Input was about 100-450 ng of tissue mRNA or PBMC total RNA. TCRdb re-called the multiplex PCR reads through MiXCR, storing one row per CDR3 protein. The table shows over 100,000 distinct CDR3 sequences, with less than 30% occurring only once. This clonotype originated in a human donor with low-grade glioma or glioblastoma, undergoing nonglioma brain surgery, or in good health (not recorded which). Sample: glioma tissue, nonneoplastic brain tissue, or PBMCs (not recorded which). This chain uses TRBV20-1 with TRBJ2-1, with a possible D match to TRBD2 (5 bases). CDR3 nucleotide sequence: TGCAGTGCTAGAGATTCTGTTTCTAGCAACCCCGCCGATGAGCAGTTCTTC. It yields the protein CSARDSVSSNPADEQFF.